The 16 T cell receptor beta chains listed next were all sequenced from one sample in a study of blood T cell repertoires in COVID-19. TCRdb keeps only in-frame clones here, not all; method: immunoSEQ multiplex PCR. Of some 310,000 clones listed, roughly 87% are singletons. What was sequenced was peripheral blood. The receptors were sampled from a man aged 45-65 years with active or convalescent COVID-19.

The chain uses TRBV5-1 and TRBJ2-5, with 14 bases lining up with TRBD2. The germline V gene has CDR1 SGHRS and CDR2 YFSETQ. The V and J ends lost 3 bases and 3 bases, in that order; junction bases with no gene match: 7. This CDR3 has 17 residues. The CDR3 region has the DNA TGCGCCAGCAGCTCGGGACTAGCGGGAGCGACTAAAGAGACCCAGTACTTC. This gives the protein CASSSGLAGATKETQYF.

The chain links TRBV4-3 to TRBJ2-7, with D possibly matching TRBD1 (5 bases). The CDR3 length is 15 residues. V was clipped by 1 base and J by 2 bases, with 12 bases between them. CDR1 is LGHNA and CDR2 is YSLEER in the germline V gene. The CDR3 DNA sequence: TGCGCCAGCAGCCAAGTTTTAGTAGGGGCCTACGAGCAGTACTTC. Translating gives CASSQVLVGAYEQYF.

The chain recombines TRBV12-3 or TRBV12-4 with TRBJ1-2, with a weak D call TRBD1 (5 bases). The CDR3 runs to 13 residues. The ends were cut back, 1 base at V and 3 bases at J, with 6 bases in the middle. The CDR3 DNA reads TGTGCCAGCAGTTTAGGGGGCGACTATGGCTACACCTTC. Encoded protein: CASSLGGDYGYTF.

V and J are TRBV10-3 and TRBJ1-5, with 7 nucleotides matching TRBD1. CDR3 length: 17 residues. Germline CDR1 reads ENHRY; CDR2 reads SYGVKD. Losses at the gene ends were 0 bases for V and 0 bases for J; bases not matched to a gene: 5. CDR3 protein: CAISESDRVSSNQPQHF. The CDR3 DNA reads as TGTGCCATCAGTGAGTCCGACAGGGTGAGTAGCAATCAGCCCCAGCATTTT.

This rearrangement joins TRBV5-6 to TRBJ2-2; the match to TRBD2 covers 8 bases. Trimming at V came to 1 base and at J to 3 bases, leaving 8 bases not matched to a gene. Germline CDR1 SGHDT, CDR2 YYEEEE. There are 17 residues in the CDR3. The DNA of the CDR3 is TGTGCCAGCAGCTTGAGGGGAGCTAGCGGGTACACCGGGGAGCTGTTTTTT. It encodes CASSLRGASGYTGELFF.

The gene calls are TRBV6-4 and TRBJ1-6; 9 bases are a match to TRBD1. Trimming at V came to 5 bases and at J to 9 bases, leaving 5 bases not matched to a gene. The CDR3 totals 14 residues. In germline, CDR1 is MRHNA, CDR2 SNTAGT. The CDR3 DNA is TGTGCCAGCAGTACCGGGACAGGGACTTCACCCCTCCACTTT. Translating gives CASSTGTGTSPLHF.

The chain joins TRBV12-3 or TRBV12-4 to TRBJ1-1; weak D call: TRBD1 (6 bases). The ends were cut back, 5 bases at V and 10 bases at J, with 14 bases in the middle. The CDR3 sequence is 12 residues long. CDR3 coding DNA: TGTGCCAGCAGTCGACGGGACAAGTTAGCTTTCTTT. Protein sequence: CASSRRDKLAFF.

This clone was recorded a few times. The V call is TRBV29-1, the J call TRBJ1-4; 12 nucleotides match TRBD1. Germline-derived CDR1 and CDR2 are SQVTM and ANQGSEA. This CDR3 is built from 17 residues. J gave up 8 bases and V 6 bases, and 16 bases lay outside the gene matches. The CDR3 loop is CSVHGTGGAESPEKLFF. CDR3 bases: TGCAGCGTCCACGGGACAGGGGGCGCGGAGTCTCCCGAAAAACTGTTTTTT.

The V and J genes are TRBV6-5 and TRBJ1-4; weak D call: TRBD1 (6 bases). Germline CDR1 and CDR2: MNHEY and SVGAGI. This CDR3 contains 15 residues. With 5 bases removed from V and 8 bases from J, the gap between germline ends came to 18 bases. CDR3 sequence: CASSRKQGILEKLFF. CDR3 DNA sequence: TGTGCCAGCAGTCGGAAACAGGGAATTTTGGAAAAACTGTTTTTT.

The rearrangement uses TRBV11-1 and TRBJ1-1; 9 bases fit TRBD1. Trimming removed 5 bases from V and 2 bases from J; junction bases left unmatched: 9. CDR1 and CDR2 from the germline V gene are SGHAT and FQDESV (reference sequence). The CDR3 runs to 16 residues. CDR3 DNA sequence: TGTGCCAGCAGCAGCACAGGGGGCGGGTTCAACACTGAAGCTTTCTTT. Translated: CASSSTGGGFNTEAFF.

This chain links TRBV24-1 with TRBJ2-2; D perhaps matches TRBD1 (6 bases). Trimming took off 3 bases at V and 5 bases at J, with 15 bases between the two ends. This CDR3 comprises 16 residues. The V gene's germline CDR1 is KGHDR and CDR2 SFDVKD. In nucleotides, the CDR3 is TGTGCCACCAGTGATACAAACCAGGGGCAGACCGGGGAGCTGTTTTTT. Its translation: CATSDTNQGQTGELFF.

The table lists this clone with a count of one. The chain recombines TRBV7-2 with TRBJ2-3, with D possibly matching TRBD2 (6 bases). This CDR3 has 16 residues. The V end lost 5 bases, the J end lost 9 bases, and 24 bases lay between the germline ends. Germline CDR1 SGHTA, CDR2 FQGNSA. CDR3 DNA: TGTGCCAGCAGCCCTTTGTCGGGGGTCGGTGGGTGGACGCAGTATTTT. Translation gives CASSPLSGVGGWTQYF.

The CDR3 protein is CASGRDREAKNIQYF. The CDR3 region has the DNA TGTGCCAGTGGACGGGACAGGGAGGCCAAAAACATTCAGTACTTC. This chain joins TRBV19 and TRBJ2-4; TRBD1 agrees at 9 bases. The germline V gene encodes CDR1 LNHDA and CDR2 SQIVND (reference sequence). This CDR3 is 15 amino acids long. Trimming cost V 8 bases and J 1 base; bases outside gene matches: 6.

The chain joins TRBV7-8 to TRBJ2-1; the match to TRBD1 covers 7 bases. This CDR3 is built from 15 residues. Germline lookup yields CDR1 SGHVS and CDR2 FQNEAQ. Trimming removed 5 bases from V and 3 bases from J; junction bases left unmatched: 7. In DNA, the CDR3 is TGTGCCAGCAGCCCCCTAAGGGACAGCTACAATGAGCAGTTCTTC. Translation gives CASSPLRDSYNEQFF.

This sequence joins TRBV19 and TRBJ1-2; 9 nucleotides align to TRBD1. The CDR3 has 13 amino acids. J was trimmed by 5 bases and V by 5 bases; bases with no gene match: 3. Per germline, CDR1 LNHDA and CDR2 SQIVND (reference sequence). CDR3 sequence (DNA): TGTGCCAGTAGTGCCGGGACAGGGTATGGCTACACCTTC. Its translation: CASSAGTGYGYTF.

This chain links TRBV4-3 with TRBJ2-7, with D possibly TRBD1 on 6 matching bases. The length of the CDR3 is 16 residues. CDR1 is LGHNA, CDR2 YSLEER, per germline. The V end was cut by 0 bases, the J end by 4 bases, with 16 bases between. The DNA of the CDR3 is TGCGCCAGCAGCCAAGAAGTCACAGGGCCCATATACGAGCAGTACTTC. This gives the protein CASSQEVTGPIYEQYF.